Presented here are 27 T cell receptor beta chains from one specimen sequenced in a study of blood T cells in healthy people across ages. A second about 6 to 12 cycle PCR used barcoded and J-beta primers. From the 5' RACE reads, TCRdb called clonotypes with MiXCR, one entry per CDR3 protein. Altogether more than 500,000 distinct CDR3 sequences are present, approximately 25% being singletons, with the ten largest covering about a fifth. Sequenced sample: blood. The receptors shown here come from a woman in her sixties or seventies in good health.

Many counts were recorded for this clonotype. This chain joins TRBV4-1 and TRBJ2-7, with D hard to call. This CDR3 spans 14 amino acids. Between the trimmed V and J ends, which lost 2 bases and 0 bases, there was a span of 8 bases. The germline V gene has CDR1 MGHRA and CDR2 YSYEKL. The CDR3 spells CASSQPLISYEQYF. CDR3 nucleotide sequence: TGCGCCAGCAGCCAACCCCTTATCTCCTACGAGCAGTACTTC.

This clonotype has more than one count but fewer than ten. The DNA for the CDR3 is TGTGCCAGCAGCTTAGCCCTGGGACAGGTCTACGAGCAGTACTTC. It encodes CASSLALGQVYEQYF. V and J are TRBV7-2 and TRBJ2-5; 8 nucleotides align to TRBD1. Judging by the DNA end, TRBJ2-7 fits better; the J call may be wrong. Germline lookup yields CDR1 SGHTA and CDR2 FQGNSA. This CDR3 region has 15 residues.

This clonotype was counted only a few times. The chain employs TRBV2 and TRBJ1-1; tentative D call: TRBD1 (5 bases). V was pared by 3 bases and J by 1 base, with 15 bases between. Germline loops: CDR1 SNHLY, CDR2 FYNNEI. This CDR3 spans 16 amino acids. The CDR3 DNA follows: TGTGCCAGCAGTGACAGCCTCGGCGGGGGGAACACTGAAGCTTTCTTT. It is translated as CASSDSLGGGNTEAFF.

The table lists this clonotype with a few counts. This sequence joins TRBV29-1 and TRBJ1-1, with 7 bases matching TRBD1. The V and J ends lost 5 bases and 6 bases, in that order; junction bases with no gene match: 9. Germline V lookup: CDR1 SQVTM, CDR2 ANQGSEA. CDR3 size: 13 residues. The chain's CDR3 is CSVMTGLGAEAFF. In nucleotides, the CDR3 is TGCAGCGTTATGACAGGGCTTGGCGCTGAAGCTTTCTTT.

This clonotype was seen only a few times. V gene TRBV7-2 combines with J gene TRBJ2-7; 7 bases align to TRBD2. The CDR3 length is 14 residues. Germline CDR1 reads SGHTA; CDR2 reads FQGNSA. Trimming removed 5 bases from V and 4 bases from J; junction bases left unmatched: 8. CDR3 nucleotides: TGTGCCAGCAGCAGCGGACTAGGACCTTACGAGCAGTACTTC. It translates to CASSSGLGPYEQYF.

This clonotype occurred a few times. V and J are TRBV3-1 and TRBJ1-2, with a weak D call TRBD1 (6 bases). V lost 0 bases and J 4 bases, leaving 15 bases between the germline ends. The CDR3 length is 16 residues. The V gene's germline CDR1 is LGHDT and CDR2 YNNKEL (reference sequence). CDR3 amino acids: CASSQEWVDSSYGYTF. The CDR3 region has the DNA TGTGCCAGCAGCCAAGAATGGGTGGACAGCTCCTATGGCTACACCTTC.

The CDR3 loop reads CASSQGLASSGNTIYF. The DNA of the CDR3 is TGTGCCAGCAGCCAAGGATTAGCGAGCTCTGGAAACACCATATATTTT. V is TRBV4-2 and J is TRBJ1-3; the D is unclear. Per the germline V gene, CDR1 is LGHNA and CDR2 is YNFKEQ. Deletions cut 1 base from V and 0 bases from J, with 10 bases between. This CDR3 contains 16 residues.

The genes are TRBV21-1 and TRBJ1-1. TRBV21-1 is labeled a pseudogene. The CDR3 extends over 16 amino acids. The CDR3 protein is CASSPLRDFRETEAFF. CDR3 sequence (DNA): TGTGCCAGCAGCCCTCTTCGGGATTTTCGGGAGACTGAAGCTTTCTTT.

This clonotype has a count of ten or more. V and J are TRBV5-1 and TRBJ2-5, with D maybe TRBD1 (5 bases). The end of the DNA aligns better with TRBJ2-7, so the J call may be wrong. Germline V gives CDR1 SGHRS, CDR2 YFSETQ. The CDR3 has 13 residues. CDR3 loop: CASSPDIVYEQYF. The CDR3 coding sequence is TGCGCCAGCAGCCCGGACATAGTCTACGAGCAGTACTTC.

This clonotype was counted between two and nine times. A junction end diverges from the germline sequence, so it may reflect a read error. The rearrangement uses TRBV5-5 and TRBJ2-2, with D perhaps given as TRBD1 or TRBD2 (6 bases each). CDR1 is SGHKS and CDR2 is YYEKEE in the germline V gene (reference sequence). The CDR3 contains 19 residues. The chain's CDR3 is CTSSLEALRGVANTGELFF. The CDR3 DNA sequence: TGTACCAGCAGCTTGGAGGCTCTAAGGGGGGTCGCGAACACTGGGGAGCTGTTTTTT.

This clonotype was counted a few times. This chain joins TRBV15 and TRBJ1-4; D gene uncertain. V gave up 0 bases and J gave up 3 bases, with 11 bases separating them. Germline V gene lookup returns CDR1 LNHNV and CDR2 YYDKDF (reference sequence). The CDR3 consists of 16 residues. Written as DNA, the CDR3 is TGTGCCACCAGCAGAGATCGGGCCTCTTCTAATGAAAAACTGTTTTTT. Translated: CATSRDRASSNEKLFF.

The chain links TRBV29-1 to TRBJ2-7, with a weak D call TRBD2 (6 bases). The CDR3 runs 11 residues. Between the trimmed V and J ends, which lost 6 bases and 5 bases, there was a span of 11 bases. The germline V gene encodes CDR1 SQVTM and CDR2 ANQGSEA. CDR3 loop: CSVERGNEQYF. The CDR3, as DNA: TGCAGCGTGGAACGGGGGAACGAGCAGTACTTC.

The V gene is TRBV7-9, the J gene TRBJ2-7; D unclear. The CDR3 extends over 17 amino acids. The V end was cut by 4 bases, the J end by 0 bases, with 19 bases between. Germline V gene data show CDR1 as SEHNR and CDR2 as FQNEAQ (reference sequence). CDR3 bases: TGTGCCAGCAGCTCCCCGGTAGGCAAAAGGGCCTCCTACGAGCAGTACTTC. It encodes CASSSPVGKRASYEQYF.

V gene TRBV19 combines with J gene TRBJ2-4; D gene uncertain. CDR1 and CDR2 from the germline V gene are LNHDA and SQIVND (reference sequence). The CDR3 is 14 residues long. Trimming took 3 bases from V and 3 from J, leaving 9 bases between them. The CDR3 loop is CASSMLGIKNIQYF. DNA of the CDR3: TGTGCCAGTAGTATGTTGGGGATCAAAAACATTCAGTACTTC.

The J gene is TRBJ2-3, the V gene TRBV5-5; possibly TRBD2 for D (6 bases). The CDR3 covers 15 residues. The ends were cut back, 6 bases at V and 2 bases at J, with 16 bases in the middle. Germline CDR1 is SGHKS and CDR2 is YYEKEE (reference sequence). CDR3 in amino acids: CASTQIQGLTDTQYF. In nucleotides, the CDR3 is TGTGCCAGCACCCAAATTCAGGGACTCACAGATACGCAGTATTTT.

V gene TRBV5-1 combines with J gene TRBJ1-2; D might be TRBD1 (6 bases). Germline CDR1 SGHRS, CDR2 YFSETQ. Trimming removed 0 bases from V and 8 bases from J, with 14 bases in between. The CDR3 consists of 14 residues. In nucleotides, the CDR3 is TGCGCCAGCAGCTTGGATCAGGGGACGGACGGCTACACCTTC. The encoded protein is CASSLDQGTDGYTF.

The CDR3 coding sequence is TGTGCCACCAGCAGACAGGGGACCCAAGAGACCCAGTACTTC. Its translation: CATSRQGTQETQYF. The V gene is TRBV15, the J gene TRBJ2-5, with a weak D call TRBD1 (6 bases). V was cut by 2 bases and J by 1 base, with 8 bases left in between. Germline V gives CDR1 LNHNV, CDR2 YYDKDF (reference sequence). The CDR3 length is 14 residues. Filled out from reference TRBV15 and TRBJ2-5, the complete variable domain reads DAMVIQNPRYQVTQFGKPVTLSCSQTLNHNVMYWYQQKSSQAPKLLFHYYDKDFNNEADTPDNFQSRRPNTSFCFLDIRSPGLGDTAMYLCATSRQGTQETQYFGPGTRLLVL.

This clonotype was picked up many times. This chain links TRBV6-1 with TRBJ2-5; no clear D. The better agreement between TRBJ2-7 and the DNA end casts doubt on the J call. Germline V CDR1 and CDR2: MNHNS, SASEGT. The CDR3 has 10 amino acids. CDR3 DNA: TGTGCCAGCAGTTTCTACGAGCAGTACTTC. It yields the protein CASSFYEQYF.

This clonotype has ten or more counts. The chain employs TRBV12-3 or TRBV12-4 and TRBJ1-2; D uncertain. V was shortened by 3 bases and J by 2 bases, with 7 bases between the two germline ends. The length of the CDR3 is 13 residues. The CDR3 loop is CASSFGLNYGYTF. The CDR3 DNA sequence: TGTGCCAGCAGTTTTGGGCTAAACTATGGCTACACCTTC.

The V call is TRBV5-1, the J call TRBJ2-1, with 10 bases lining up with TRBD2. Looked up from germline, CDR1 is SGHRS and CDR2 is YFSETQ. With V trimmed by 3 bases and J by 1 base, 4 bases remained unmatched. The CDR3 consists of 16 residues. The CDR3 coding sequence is TGCGCCAGCAGCTGGCTAGCGGGGGCTTCCTACAATGAGCAGTTCTTC. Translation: CASSWLAGASYNEQFF.

Here the CDR3 DNA reads TGCAGTGCTAGACACAGACAGGGGTTGGGACGCGATGAGCAGTTCTTC. Protein: CSARHRQGLGRDEQFF. This chain uses TRBV20-1 with TRBJ2-1; 8 bases align to TRBD1. V dropped 2 bases and J dropped 8; count of bases not matched to a gene: 14. CDR3 length equals 16 residues. Germline V gene sequence: CDR1 DFQATT, CDR2 SNEGSKA (reference sequence).

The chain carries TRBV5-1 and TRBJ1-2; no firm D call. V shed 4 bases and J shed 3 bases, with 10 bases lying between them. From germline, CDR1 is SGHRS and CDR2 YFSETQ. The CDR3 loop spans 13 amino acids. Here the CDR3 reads CASSNDGDYGYTF. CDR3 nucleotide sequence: TGCGCCAGCAGCAACGACGGAGACTATGGCTACACCTTC.

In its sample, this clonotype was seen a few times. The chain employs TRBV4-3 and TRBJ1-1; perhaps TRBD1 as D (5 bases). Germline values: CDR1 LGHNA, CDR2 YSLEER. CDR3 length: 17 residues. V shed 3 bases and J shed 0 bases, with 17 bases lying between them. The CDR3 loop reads CASSQATALLMNTEAFF. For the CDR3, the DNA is TGCGCCAGCAGCCAGGCGACAGCATTACTCATGAACACTGAAGCTTTCTTT.

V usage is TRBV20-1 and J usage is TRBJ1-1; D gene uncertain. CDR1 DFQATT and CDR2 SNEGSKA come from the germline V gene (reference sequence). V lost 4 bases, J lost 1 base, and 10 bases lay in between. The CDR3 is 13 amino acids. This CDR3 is CSAKGRSNTEAFF. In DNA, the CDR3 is TGCAGTGCTAAAGGACGGTCGAACACTGAAGCTTTCTTT.

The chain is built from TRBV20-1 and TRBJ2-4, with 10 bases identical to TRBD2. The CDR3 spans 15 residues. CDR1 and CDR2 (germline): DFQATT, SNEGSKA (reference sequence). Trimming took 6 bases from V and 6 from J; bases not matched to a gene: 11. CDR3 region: CSALDASGGGNIQYF. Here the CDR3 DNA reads TGCAGTGCCCTAGATGCTAGCGGGGGAGGAAACATTCAGTACTTC.

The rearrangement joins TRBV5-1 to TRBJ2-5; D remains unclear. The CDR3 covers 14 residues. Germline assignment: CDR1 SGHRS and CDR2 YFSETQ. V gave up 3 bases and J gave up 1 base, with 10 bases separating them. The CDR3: CASSSEPFQETQYF. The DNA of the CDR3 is TGCGCCAGCAGCTCCGAACCGTTCCAAGAGACCCAGTACTTC.

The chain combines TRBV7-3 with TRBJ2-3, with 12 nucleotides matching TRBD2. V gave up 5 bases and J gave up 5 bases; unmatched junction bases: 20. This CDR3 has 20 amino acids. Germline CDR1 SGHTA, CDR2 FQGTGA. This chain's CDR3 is CASSTPSGGAIHSPRDTQYF. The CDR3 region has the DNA TGTGCCAGCAGCACCCCTAGCGGGGGGGCCATCCATTCTCCCAGAGATACGCAGTATTTT.